The clone carrying this T cell receptor (beta chain) was recorded a few times. These data come from a study of response to subunit inactivated influenza vaccine. The length of the CDR3 is 14 residues. Germline-derived CDR1 and CDR2 are SGHNT and YYREEE (reference sequence). Trimming cost V 4 bases and J 5 bases, with 15 bases left between them. MiXCR, run by TCRdb on the RT-PCR reads, gives a single entry per CDR3 protein. This sample has 630,000 or so distinct CDR3 sequences, with around 14% found just once. The sequencing here drew on PBMCs from blood, taken roughly 12 days after vaccination. The clonotype originates from a man in his fifties who received an inactivated influenza vaccine. This chain connects TRBV5-4 to TRBJ1-1; tentative D call: TRBD1 (6 bases). CDR3 sequence: CASSKQQGGTEAFF. CDR3 DNA sequence: TGTGCCAGCAGCAAACAACAGGGTGGGACTGAAGCTTTCTTT.